The rows below give T cell receptor beta chains drawn from one sample of a study of CD8 T cells in Susac syndrome. TCRdb independently ran MiXCR on the immunoSEQ multiplex PCR reads; one entry per CDR3 protein. The sample holds some 200,000 distinct CDR3 sequences, approximately 95% seen once. The sequenced sample was CD8+ T cells from PBMCs. The receptors were gathered from a human donor with Susac syndrome. CDR3s include the opening cysteine and the closing phenylalanine or tryptophan. D genes are given only for firm matches. Size is omitted from some rows. Given values are once, few, many or a class for expanded clones.

j_gene: TRBJ1-6
abundance: -
d_gene: -
v_gene: TRBV6-5
CDR3aa: CASSNDGDVRTPLHF
CDR3nt: TGTGCCAGCAGCAACGACGGGGACGTTCGAACACCCCTCCACTTT

j_gene: TRBJ2-5
abundance: -
d_gene: -
v_gene: TRBV9
CDR3aa: CASSVAFQETQYF
CDR3nt: TGTGCCAGCAGCGTAGCGTTTCAAGAGACCCAGTACTTC

j_gene: TRBJ2-1
abundance: -
d_gene: -
v_gene: TRBV10-2
CDR3aa: CASSERGNEQFF
CDR3nt: TGCGCCAGCAGTGAGCGGGGCAATGAGCAGTTCTTC

j_gene: TRBJ2-1
abundance: once
d_gene: TRBD2
v_gene: TRBV7-6
CDR3aa: CASSRRTSGRALNEQFF
CDR3nt: TGTGCCAGCAGCCGTAGGACTAGCGGGAGGGCTTTGAATGAGCAGTTCTTC

j_gene: TRBJ1-3
abundance: -
d_gene: TRBD1
v_gene: TRBV11-2
CDR3aa: CASSLGTGSAGSGNTIYF
CDR3nt: TGTGCCAGCAGCTTGGGGACAGGATCCGCCGGGTCTGGAAACACCATATATTTT

j_gene: TRBJ1-1
abundance: -
d_gene: -
v_gene: TRBV14
CDR3aa: CASSQGGATEAFF
CDR3nt: TGTGCCAGCAGCCAAGGGGGAGCCACTGAAGCTTTCTTT

j_gene: TRBJ2-7
abundance: -
d_gene: -
v_gene: TRBV12-3/TRBV12-4
CDR3aa: CASSSFNYEQYF
CDR3nt: TGTGCCAGCAGCTCCTTTAACTACGAGCAGTACTTC

j_gene: TRBJ1-6
abundance: -
d_gene: -
v_gene: TRBV7-9
CDR3aa: CASSLTSDGSPLHF
CDR3nt: TGTGCCAGCAGCTTAACATCAGATGGGTCACCCCTCCACTTT

j_gene: TRBJ2-1
abundance: -
d_gene: -
v_gene: TRBV12-3/TRBV12-4
CDR3aa: CASSQLAPPNEQFF
CDR3nt: TGTGCCAGCAGCCAACTTGCCCCTCCCAATGAGCAGTTCTTC

j_gene: TRBJ2-7
abundance: -
d_gene: -
v_gene: TRBV9
CDR3aa: CASSVGGAREQYF
CDR3nt: TGTGCCAGCAGCGTAGGCGGGGCCCGGGAGCAGTACTTC

j_gene: TRBJ2-4
abundance: once
d_gene: -
v_gene: TRBV5-6
CDR3aa: CASSLDWEDIQYF
CDR3nt: TGTGCCAGCAGCTTGGATTGGGAGGACATTCAGTACTTC

j_gene: TRBJ1-3
abundance: -
d_gene: -
v_gene: TRBV4-1
CDR3aa: CASSQEGGAGNTIYF
CDR3nt: TGCGCCAGCAGCCAAGAAGGAGGGGCTGGAAACACCATATATTTT

j_gene: TRBJ1-2
abundance: -
d_gene: -
v_gene: TRBV30
CDR3aa: CAWTSGVGYGYTF
CDR3nt: TGTGCCTGGACATCAGGGGTCGGCTATGGCTACACCTTC

j_gene: TRBJ1-2
abundance: -
d_gene: -
v_gene: TRBV20-1
CDR3aa: CSARVQGGYTF
CDR3nt: TGCAGTGCTAGAGTCCAGGGGGGCTACACCTTC

j_gene: TRBJ1-2
abundance: -
d_gene: -
v_gene: TRBV7-3
CDR3aa: CASSPTHGTNYGYTF
CDR3nt: TGTGCCAGCAGCCCAACGCACGGGACTAACTATGGCTACACCTTC

j_gene: TRBJ2-5
abundance: once
d_gene: -
v_gene: TRBV30
CDR3aa: CAGNGGEETQYF
CDR3nt: TGTGCCGGTAACGGAGGAGAAGAGACCCAGTACTTC

j_gene: TRBJ2-3
abundance: -
d_gene: TRBD1
v_gene: TRBV20-1
CDR3aa: CSAMSTGVTDTQYF
CDR3nt: TGCAGTGCTATGAGTACAGGGGTCACAGATACGCAGTATTTT

j_gene: TRBJ1-2
abundance: -
d_gene: -
v_gene: TRBV27
CDR3aa: CASKQGSNYGYTF
CDR3nt: TGTGCCAGCAAGCAGGGGTCTAACTATGGCTACACCTTC

j_gene: TRBJ2-3
abundance: -
d_gene: TRBD2
v_gene: TRBV12-3/TRBV12-4
CDR3aa: CASSRLALADTQYF
CDR3nt: TGTGCCAGCAGCCGACTAGCTCTGGCGGATACGCAGTATTTT

j_gene: TRBJ2-1
abundance: -
d_gene: TRBD2
v_gene: TRBV9
CDR3aa: CASSLTSGNEQFF
CDR3nt: TGTGCCAGCAGTTTAACTAGCGGCAATGAGCAGTTCTTC

j_gene: TRBJ2-3
abundance: -
d_gene: TRBD2
v_gene: TRBV13
CDR3aa: CASSPGLAGVTDTQYF
CDR3nt: TGTGCCAGCAGCCCGGGACTAGCGGGGGTGACAGATACGCAGTATTTT

j_gene: TRBJ1-2
abundance: -
d_gene: -
v_gene: TRBV21-1
CDR3aa: CAGGHARGYTF
CDR3nt: TGTGCCGGAGGCCACGCGAGAGGCTACACCTTC

j_gene: TRBJ2-5
abundance: -
d_gene: -
v_gene: TRBV29-1
CDR3aa: CSVQEEYYVQETQYF
CDR3nt: TGCAGCGTTCAAGAGGAATACTACGTACAAGAGACCCAGTACTTC

j_gene: TRBJ2-1
abundance: -
d_gene: -
v_gene: TRBV4-1
CDR3aa: CASSQSGEQFF
CDR3nt: TGCGCCAGCAGCCAAAGCGGGGAGCAGTTCTTC

j_gene: TRBJ2-7
abundance: -
d_gene: -
v_gene: TRBV5-6
CDR3aa: CASSSSVGYEQYF
CDR3nt: TGTGCCAGCAGCTCCTCAGTGGGCTACGAGCAGTACTTC

j_gene: TRBJ1-4
abundance: -
d_gene: -
v_gene: TRBV29-1
CDR3aa: CSVEIETAEKLFF
CDR3nt: TGCAGCGTTGAAATAGAGACGGCGGAGAAACTGTTTTTT

j_gene: TRBJ2-7
abundance: -
d_gene: TRBD1
v_gene: TRBV7-9
CDR3aa: CASSPPQGASYEQYF
CDR3nt: TGTGCCAGCAGCCCGCCCCAGGGGGCCTCCTACGAGCAGTACTTC

j_gene: TRBJ1-1
abundance: few
d_gene: -
v_gene: TRBV12-3/TRBV12-4
CDR3aa: CASSLGGRNTEAFF
CDR3nt: TGTGCCAGCAGTTTAGGGGGCAGAAACACTGAAGCTTTCTTT

j_gene: TRBJ2-1
abundance: -
d_gene: TRBD2
v_gene: TRBV24-1
CDR3aa: CATSDAGGLNEQFF
CDR3nt: TGTGCCACCAGTGACGCGGGGGGGCTGAATGAGCAGTTCTTC

j_gene: TRBJ2-1
abundance: -
d_gene: -
v_gene: TRBV9
CDR3aa: CASSVDLEGDEQFF
CDR3nt: TGTGCCAGCAGCGTAGATTTGGAAGGAGATGAGCAGTTCTTC

j_gene: TRBJ2-7
abundance: -
d_gene: -
v_gene: TRBV5-1
CDR3aa: CASSPAGILYEQYF
CDR3nt: TGCGCCAGCAGCCCAGCTGGGATCCTCTACGAGCAGTACTTC

j_gene: TRBJ1-5
abundance: -
d_gene: -
v_gene: TRBV20-1
CDR3aa: CSAREYDSSGNQPQHF
CDR3nt: TGCAGTGCTAGAGAGTACGACAGCTCGGGCAATCAGCCCCAGCATTTT

j_gene: TRBJ2-1
abundance: -
d_gene: TRBD2
v_gene: TRBV5-6
CDR3aa: CASSLAGTPNEQFF
CDR3nt: TGTGCCAGCAGCTTAGCGGGGACCCCCAATGAGCAGTTCTTC

j_gene: TRBJ1-2
abundance: -
d_gene: -
v_gene: TRBV30
CDR3aa: CAWRANYGYTF
CDR3nt: TGTGCCTGGAGGGCTAACTATGGCTACACCTTC

j_gene: TRBJ2-1
abundance: -
d_gene: TRBD2
v_gene: TRBV6-5
CDR3aa: CASSQTSGSNNEQFF
CDR3nt: TGTGCCAGCAGCCAAACTAGCGGGAGCAACAATGAGCAGTTCTTC

j_gene: TRBJ2-2
abundance: -
d_gene: TRBD1
v_gene: TRBV20-1
CDR3aa: CSARAGTGAGGELFF
CDR3nt: TGCAGTGCTAGAGCCGGGACAGGGGCGGGCGGGGAGCTGTTTTTT

j_gene: TRBJ2-7
abundance: -
d_gene: TRBD2
v_gene: TRBV20-1
CDR3aa: CSASTLAGGPYEQYF
CDR3nt: TGCAGTGCTTCCACTCTAGCGGGAGGCCCCTACGAGCAGTACTTC

j_gene: TRBJ2-5
abundance: -
d_gene: -
v_gene: TRBV11-2
CDR3aa: CASSLHGWEETQYF
CDR3nt: TGTGCCAGCAGCTTACATGGCTGGGAAGAGACCCAGTACTTC

j_gene: TRBJ1-1
abundance: -
d_gene: TRBD1
v_gene: TRBV29-1
CDR3aa: CSAREGANTEAFF
CDR3nt: TGCAGCGCCCGCGAGGGGGCGAACACTGAAGCTTTCTTT

j_gene: TRBJ2-7
abundance: -
d_gene: -
v_gene: TRBV3-1
CDR3aa: CASSHRGHFGEQYF
CDR3nt: TGTGCCAGCAGCCACCGGGGACATTTTGGCGAGCAGTACTTC

j_gene: TRBJ2-5
abundance: -
d_gene: -
v_gene: TRBV7-2
CDR3aa: CASSLDTYQETQYF
CDR3nt: TGTGCCAGCAGCTTAGATACGTACCAAGAGACCCAGTACTTC

j_gene: TRBJ2-3
abundance: -
d_gene: -
v_gene: TRBV29-1
CDR3aa: CSVEDDSTTTDTQYF
CDR3nt: TGCAGCGTTGAAGATGACAGCACGACTACAGATACGCAGTATTTT

j_gene: TRBJ2-7
abundance: -
d_gene: TRBD1
v_gene: TRBV20-1
CDR3aa: CSASGTGIYEQYF
CDR3nt: TGCAGTGCTTCAGGGACAGGGATCTACGAGCAGTACTTC

j_gene: TRBJ1-1
abundance: -
d_gene: -
v_gene: TRBV19
CDR3aa: CASSIGPNTEAFF
CDR3nt: TGTGCCAGTAGTATTGGGCCGAACACTGAAGCTTTCTTT

j_gene: TRBJ2-7
abundance: -
d_gene: TRBD1
v_gene: TRBV28
CDR3aa: CASSKLAPGQGVEQYF
CDR3nt: TGTGCCAGCAGCAAACTTGCACCGGGACAGGGAGTCGAGCAGTACTTC

j_gene: TRBJ2-1
abundance: -
d_gene: TRBD2
v_gene: TRBV7-9
CDR3aa: CASSPPSVGLEYNEQFF
CDR3nt: TGTGCCAGCAGCCCCCCTAGTGTGGGACTAGAATACAATGAGCAGTTCTTC

j_gene: TRBJ2-2
abundance: -
d_gene: -
v_gene: TRBV27
CDR3aa: CASRMGGSGELFF
CDR3nt: TGTGCCAGCAGAATGGGGGGCTCCGGGGAGCTGTTTTTT

j_gene: TRBJ2-1
abundance: -
d_gene: TRBD2
v_gene: TRBV2
CDR3aa: CASMRREVSNEQFF
CDR3nt: TGTGCCAGCATGAGGCGGGAGGTGAGCAATGAGCAGTTCTTC

j_gene: TRBJ1-1
abundance: -
d_gene: -
v_gene: TRBV4-2
CDR3aa: CASSLTQGVSTEAFF
CDR3nt: TGTGCCAGCAGCCTAACCCAAGGGGTTTCCACTGAAGCTTTCTTT

j_gene: TRBJ1-1
abundance: -
d_gene: -
v_gene: TRBV5-1
CDR3aa: CASSLAGVATEAFF
CDR3nt: TGCGCCAGCAGCTTGGCCGGGGTAGCCACTGAAGCTTTCTTT

j_gene: TRBJ2-1
abundance: -
d_gene: TRBD2
v_gene: TRBV9
CDR3aa: CASSVAGLAFEEQFF
CDR3nt: TGTGCCAGCAGCGTAGCGGGACTAGCATTTGAAGAGCAGTTCTTC

j_gene: TRBJ2-1
abundance: -
d_gene: TRBD2
v_gene: TRBV11-1
CDR3aa: CASSLVAGVGNEQFF
CDR3nt: TGTGCCAGCAGCTTAGTAGCGGGAGTTGGAAATGAGCAGTTCTTC

j_gene: TRBJ2-5
abundance: -
d_gene: TRBD1
v_gene: TRBV7-9
CDR3aa: CASRSRTGTSETQYF
CDR3nt: TGTGCCAGCAGAAGTCGGACAGGGACGAGTGAGACCCAGTACTTC